The clone carrying this T cell receptor (beta chain) has a count of ten or more. What it recognizes is unknown. The CDR3 extends 3 residues past the end of the read, so its final part is completed from the germline J gene. The same CDR3 is also encoded by other DNA sequences in this sample. This entry comes from a study of T cell clonality in common variable immunodeficiency. Regarding the study as a whole: Reportedly, TCR beta sequences from common variable immunodeficiency showed fewer deletions and N-nucleotide insertions. CVID subjects showed higher TCRbeta clonality than healthy controls.

Trimming removed 3 bases from V and 4 bases from J; junction bases left unmatched: 1. The CDR3 sequence is 15 residues long. Germline CDR1 is MNHNS and CDR2 is SASEGT. Equal genomic DNA amounts from CVID and control samples were sequenced. The repertoire was sequenced with immunoSEQ multiplex PCR; TCRdb's copy has only in-frame clones and lacks some. This sample includes about 52,000 clones with no singletons; its ten biggest clones take up more than 2%. Sequencing used peripheral blood mononuclear cells. The genes are TRBV6-1 and TRBJ2-3; the match to TRBD2 covers 13 bases. The TCR sequence derives from a person aged 18 to 70 in good health. Partial CDR3 DNA: TGTGCCAGCAGTGAGACTAGCGGGGGGCCAGATACG. This codes for CASSETSGGPDT. The whole CDR3 sequence is CASSETSGGPDTQYF.